This passage covers 10 T cell receptor beta chains from one sample sequenced in a study of blood T cells in healthy people across ages. A second PCR, run for about 6 to 11 cycles, used a sample-barcoded 5' primer plus a J-beta primer mix. Each CDR3 protein is one row after TCRdb ran MiXCR on the 5' RACE reads. Here the sample spans 700,000 to 950,000 distinct CDR3 sequences, 35% to 45% being singletons. The sequenced sample consisted of blood. The source is a woman aged 55-69 years in good health.

The chain is built from TRBV30 and TRBJ2-5; 9 bases are shared with TRBD2. The CDR3 length is 16 residues. CDR1 is GTSNPN, CDR2 SVGIG, per germline (reference sequence). The J segment lost 4 bases and the V segment lost 3 bases, leaving 12 bases of the junction unmatched. CDR3 sequence (DNA): TGTGCCTGGAGAGGGGGACTAGCACGAGGGGGAGAGACCCAGTACTTC. It is translated as CAWRGGLARGGETQYF.

Notes on this clonotype: Possible read error: a much larger clone is one base away. This chain uses TRBV11-1 with TRBJ2-5, with TRBD2 matching 16 bases. The V and J ends lost 4 bases and 11 bases, in that order; junction bases with no gene match: 19. The CDR3 length is 19 residues. Germline V gives CDR1 SGHAT, CDR2 FQDESV (reference sequence). This CDR3 is CASSSGLAGGLVLYNEQYF. The CDR3 DNA reads TGTGCCAGCAGCTCGGGACTAGCGGGAGGGCTCGTCCTCTACAATGAGCAGTACTTC.

The sample holds many counts of this clonotype. The chain carries TRBV5-1 and TRBJ2-7, with 7 positions matching TRBD1. CDR1 SGHRS and CDR2 YFSETQ come from the germline V gene. Trimming removed 4 bases from V and 1 base from J; junction bases left unmatched: 5. The length of the CDR3 is 14 residues. CDR3 nucleotides: TGCGCCAGCAGCACCGGGACAGCTTCCTACGAGCAGTACTTC. This encodes CASSTGTASYEQYF.

As to this clonotype: One base away lies a much larger clone, so this may be a sequencing read error. The rearrangement joins TRBV5-5 to TRBJ2-7; possibly TRBD2 for D (6 bases). Germline CDR1 and CDR2: SGHKS and YYEKEE (reference sequence). This CDR3 is 16 amino acids long. In DNA form, the CDR3 reads TGTGCCGGCAGCTCACTGTACGGCGGGAAGGTCTACGAGCAGTACTTC. Amino acid sequence: CAGSSLYGGKVYEQYF.

This clonotype has just a few counts. The J gene is TRBJ2-1, the V gene TRBV7-2; D is unclear. The V gene's germline CDR1 is SGHTA and CDR2 FQGNSA. Trimming left V 8 bases short and J 6 bases short, with 17 bases between. The CDR3 runs to 14 residues. CDR3 nucleotide sequence: TGTGCCAGCTATCTTAAAGATCAGGTCAATGAGCAGTTCTTC. Translating gives CASYLKDQVNEQFF.

As for this clonotype: This may stem from a read error, because a much larger clone lies one nucleotide away. The genes are TRBV24-1 and TRBJ2-5; TRBD1 or TRBD2 may be the D gene (5 bases each). The CDR3 runs to 14 residues. Germline CDR1 KGHDR, CDR2 SFDVKD. CDR3 region: CATGDGDVQETQYF. The CDR3 DNA is TGTGCCACCGGTGATGGGGACGTCCAAGAGACCCAGTACTTC.

This clonotype was seen just once. The chain is built from TRBV10-3 and TRBJ2-6; D unclear. The germline CDR1 and CDR2 sequences are ENHRY and SYGVKD. The CDR3 is made up of 12 amino acids. The V gene lost 10 bases and the J gene lost 2 bases, with 6 bases spanning the gap. The CDR3 nucleotides are TGTGCCACCCGACCTGGGGCCAACGTCCTGACTTTC. Translating it yields CATRPGANVLTF.

There are a few counts of this clonotype. The chain has TRBV7-2 and TRBJ2-1; D is possibly TRBD1 (6 bases). The CDR3 is 16 residues long. Trimming stripped 5 bases from V and 4 bases from J, with 18 bases between. Germline values: CDR1 SGHTA, CDR2 FQGNSA. Here the CDR3 reads CASSGRTVGGYNEQFF. For the CDR3, the DNA is TGTGCCAGCAGCGGGCGGACAGTAGGTGGGTACAATGAGCAGTTCTTC.

The CDR3 reads CSARVAGPTPNNSPLHF. The CDR3 region has the DNA TGCAGTGCTAGAGTGGCAGGTCCGACTCCGAATAATTCACCCCTCCACTTT. The rearrangement links TRBV20-1 to TRBJ1-6; D gene unclear. The length of the CDR3 is 17 residues. CDR1 and CDR2 from the germline V gene are DFQATT and SNEGSKA (reference sequence). V was shortened by 1 base and J by 5 bases, with 18 bases between the two germline ends.

Remarks on this clonotype: One base away lies a much larger clone, so this may be a sequencing read error. This rearrangement joins TRBV12-3 or TRBV12-4 to TRBJ2-5; no reliable D call. This CDR3 is 11 amino acids long. V lost 10 bases, J lost 11 bases, and 17 bases lay in between. The CDR3 loop is CAMPSINEQYF. CDR3 nucleotide sequence: TGTGCCATGCCCTCAATCAATGAGCAGTACTTC.